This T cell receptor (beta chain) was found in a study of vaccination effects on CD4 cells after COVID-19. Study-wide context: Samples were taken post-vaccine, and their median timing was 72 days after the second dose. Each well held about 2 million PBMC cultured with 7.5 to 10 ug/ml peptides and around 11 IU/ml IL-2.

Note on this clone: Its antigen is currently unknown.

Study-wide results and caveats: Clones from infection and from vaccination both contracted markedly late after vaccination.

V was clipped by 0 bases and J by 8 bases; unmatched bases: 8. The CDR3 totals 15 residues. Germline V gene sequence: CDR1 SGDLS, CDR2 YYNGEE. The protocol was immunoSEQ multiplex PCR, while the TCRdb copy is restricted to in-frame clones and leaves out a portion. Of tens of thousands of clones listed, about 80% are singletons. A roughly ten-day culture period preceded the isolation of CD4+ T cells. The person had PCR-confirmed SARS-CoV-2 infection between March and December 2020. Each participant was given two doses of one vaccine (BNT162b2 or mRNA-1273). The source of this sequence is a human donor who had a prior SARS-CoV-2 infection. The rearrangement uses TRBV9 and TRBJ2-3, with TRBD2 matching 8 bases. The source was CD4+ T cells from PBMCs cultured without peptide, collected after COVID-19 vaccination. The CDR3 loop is CASSVAGGPLGTQYF. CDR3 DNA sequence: TGTGCCAGCAGCGTAGCGGGGGGGCCATTGGGTACGCAGTATTTT.